Listed below are T cell receptor beta chains from one sample, sequenced in a study of response to subunit inactivated influenza vaccine. TCRdb re-analysed the RT-PCR reads in MiXCR, keeping a single row per CDR3 protein. The sample lists a few hundred thousand distinct CDR3 sequences; about 11% were seen once. The data also belong to a second study, concerning T cells expressing NK-cell markers.

The source was PBMCs from blood, collected on the day of vaccination. The receptors were gathered from a man in his fifties who received an inactivated influenza vaccine. The CDR3 runs from the conserved cysteine through the conserved F or W. A D gene is named only where the DNA matches it firmly. Clone size is stated in some rows and not others, as once, few, many or a class when expanded.

d_gene	v_gene	abundance	j_gene	CDR3aa	CDR3nt
TRBD2	TRBV5-1	-	TRBJ2-1	CASSRGLAGVGFYNEQFF	TGCGCCAGCAGCCGAGGACTAGCGGGAGTGGGATTCTACAATGAGCAGTTCTTC
TRBD1	TRBV3-1	-	TRBJ2-1	CASSQVGQSNEQFF	TGTGCCAGCAGCCAGGTGGGACAGTCCAATGAGCAGTTCTTC
-	TRBV20-1	-	TRBJ2-7	CSAGHSTYEQYF	TGCAGTGCTGGACACTCGACCTACGAGCAGTACTTC
TRBD1	TRBV20-1	-	TRBJ1-6	CSARASQGAIRNSPLHF	TGCAGTGCTAGGGCGAGCCAGGGGGCTATTCGGAATTCACCCCTCCACTTT
-	TRBV12-3/TRBV12-4	many	TRBJ2-5	CASSLRSRETQYF	TGTGCCAGCAGTTTACGTAGCCGTGAGACCCAGTACTTC
TRBD2	TRBV20-1	few	TRBJ2-3	CSARGGYGKTSTDTQYF	TGCAGTGCTAGGGGGGGGTACGGGAAAACTAGCACAGATACGCAGTATTTT
TRBD2	TRBV4-3	many	TRBJ2-1	CASSHQWGGSSYNEQFF	TGCGCCAGCAGCCATCAGTGGGGCGGGAGCTCCTACAATGAGCAGTTCTTC
TRBD2	TRBV7-2	-	TRBJ2-5	CASSRTSGGLETQYF	TGTGCCAGCAGCAGGACTAGCGGGGGTCTTGAGACCCAGTACTTC
-	TRBV10-3	few	TRBJ2-2	CAISVSRASGELFF	TGTGCCATCAGTGTGTCGAGGGCTAGCGGGGAGCTGTTTTTT
-	TRBV4-3	-	TRBJ1-4	CASSQEGVGALKEKLFF	TGCGCCAGCAGCCAAGAAGGCGTAGGGGCGTTGAAAGAAAAACTGTTTTTT
-	TRBV28	-	TRBJ2-3	CASNSGTDTQYF	TGTGCCAGCAATTCCGGGACAGATACGCAGTATTTT
TRBD2	TRBV5-1	many	TRBJ2-7	CASSPKLAGAYEQYF	TGCGCCAGCAGCCCGAAGCTAGCGGGAGCCTACGAGCAGTACTTC
-	TRBV5-1	-	TRBJ2-5	CASSPLVGGQETQYF	TGCGCCAGCAGCCCCTTAGTAGGGGGCCAAGAGACCCAGTACTTC
-	TRBV6-5	many	TRBJ2-2	CASSWRKTYTGELFF	TGTGCCAGCAGTTGGAGGAAAACTTACACCGGGGAGCTGTTTTTT
TRBD2	TRBV27	few	TRBJ2-3	CASSSRLAMDTQYF	TGTGCCAGCAGTTCTCGACTAGCTATGGATACGCAGTATTTT
TRBD2	TRBV3-1	-	TRBJ2-3	CASSHQTSGIVVTDTQYF	TGTGCCAGCAGCCATCAGACTAGCGGGATCGTAGTGACAGATACGCAGTATTTT
-	TRBV27	few	TRBJ1-5	CASSQSGTPNQPQHF	TGTGCCAGCAGTCAATCCGGGACCCCAAATCAGCCCCAGCATTTT
TRBD1	TRBV29-1	many	TRBJ1-1	CSARDRDSRMSFF	TGCAGCGCCAGAGACCGGGACAGCCGGATGAGTTTCTTT
-	TRBV6-5	-	TRBJ2-3	CASSYRPSQGTQYF	TGTGCCAGCAGTTATAGGCCGAGTCAAGGTACGCAGTATTTT
-	TRBV19	-	TRBJ1-1	CASSITQRGTEAFF	TGTGCCAGTAGTATAACCCAACGCGGGACTGAAGCTTTCTTT
-	TRBV6-2/TRBV6-3	-	TRBJ1-1	CASSYVGSGTEAFF	TGTGCCAGCAGTTACGTTGGCAGTGGGACTGAAGCTTTCTTT
TRBD1	TRBV5-1	few	TRBJ2-7	CASDLGTGYSEQYF	TGCGCCAGCGACTTAGGGACAGGGTATTCCGAGCAGTACTTC
-	TRBV12-3/TRBV12-4	few	TRBJ1-5	CASSFAGGDDQPQHF	TGTGCCAGCAGTTTCGCCGGGGGCGACGATCAGCCCCAGCATTTT
-	TRBV12-3/TRBV12-4	many	TRBJ1-1	CASSFSRGTEAFF	TGTGCCAGCAGTTTTTCCCGGGGCACTGAAGCTTTCTTT
TRBD1	TRBV12-3/TRBV12-4	-	TRBJ1-1	CASSLGGTVNTEAFF	TGTGCCAGCAGTTTAGGGGGGACAGTTAACACTGAAGCTTTCTTT
-	TRBV5-1	-	TRBJ1-1	CASSPRDGGGTEAFF	TGCGCCAGCAGCCCCAGGGATGGTGGGGGCACTGAAGCTTTCTTT
TRBD1	TRBV7-9	-	TRBJ2-5	CASSATGGWETQYF	TGTGCCAGCAGCGCCACAGGGGGCTGGGAGACCCAGTACTTC
-	TRBV5-1	few	TRBJ2-5	CASSLATGHQETQYF	TGCGCCAGCAGCTTAGCCACAGGTCACCAAGAGACCCAGTACTTC
TRBD2	TRBV20-1	many	TRBJ2-5	CSAPGLKETQYF	TGCAGTGCCCCGGGACTAAAAGAGACCCAGTACTTC
TRBD1	TRBV28	-	TRBJ1-3	CASRGGAAGNTIYF	TGTGCCAGCCGAGGGGGCGCTGCTGGAAACACCATATATTTT
-	TRBV4-3	-	TRBJ2-7	CASSQLTGPSYEQYF	TGCGCCAGCAGCCAACTCACAGGGCCGTCCTACGAGCAGTACTTC
-	TRBV5-1	many	TRBJ1-2	CASSLGGHGYTF	TGCGCCAGCAGCTTGGGGGGGCACGGCTACACCTTC
TRBD2	TRBV20-1	many	TRBJ2-7	CSARTSGNPYEQYF	TGCAGTGCAAGGACTAGCGGGAACCCCTACGAGCAGTACTTC
TRBD2	TRBV19	few	TRBJ2-1	CASTYSGSPYNEQFF	TGTGCCAGTACTTATAGCGGGAGTCCCTACAATGAGCAGTTCTTC
-	TRBV6-4	-	TRBJ2-1	CASSDSSYNEQFF	TGTGCCAGCAGTGACAGCTCCTACAATGAGCAGTTCTTC
TRBD1	TRBV5-1	-	TRBJ2-7	CASSSKSPGQAYEQYF	TGCGCCAGCAGCTCAAAGAGTCCGGGACAGGCCTACGAGCAGTACTTC
TRBD2	TRBV20-1	-	TRBJ2-5	CSAAGTSGVQETQYF	TGCAGTGCAGCCGGGACTAGCGGGGTCCAAGAGACCCAGTACTTC
TRBD2	TRBV10-3	few	TRBJ2-2	CAISDQRGNTGELFF	TGTGCCATCAGTGACCAGCGGGGAAACACCGGGGAGCTGTTTTTT
-	TRBV5-1	few	TRBJ2-5	CASSLIPGGDRRAQYF	TGCGCCAGCAGCTTAATTCCGGGCGGAGACCGCAGGGCCCAGTACTTC
TRBD2	TRBV7-3	few	TRBJ2-3	CASSLNPSGRTTDTQYF	TGTGCCAGCAGCTTAAACCCTAGCGGGAGGACCACAGATACGCAGTATTTT
-	TRBV5-1	-	TRBJ1-1	CASSPPGRDEAFF	TGCGCCAGCAGCCCCCCTGGTAGGGATGAAGCTTTCTTT
TRBD2	TRBV5-1	few	TRBJ2-2	CASRRTSGTNTGELFF	TGCGCCAGCAGACGGACTAGCGGGACGAACACCGGGGAGCTGTTTTTT
TRBD2	TRBV18	few	TRBJ2-4	CASSPREGGNIQYF	TGTGCCAGCTCACCACGGGAGGGAGGAAACATTCAGTACTTC
-	TRBV10-3	-	TRBJ1-1	CAIRDGMNTEAFF	TGTGCCATCAGGGACGGAATGAACACTGAAGCTTTCTTT
-	TRBV5-1	few	TRBJ2-5	CASSPTVTETQYF	TGCGCCAGCAGCCCCACTGTCACGGAGACCCAGTACTTC
TRBD2	TRBV10-3	-	TRBJ2-1	CAISTAQGLAVHNEQFF	TGTGCCATCAGCACCGCACAGGGACTAGCGGTGCACAATGAGCAGTTCTTC
-	TRBV5-1	many	TRBJ2-2	CASSLESQKNALFF	TGCGCCAGCAGCTTGGAGTCCCAGAAAAACGCGCTGTTTTTT
-	TRBV5-6	-	TRBJ1-2	CASSLRNGHYGYTF	TGTGCCAGCAGCTTGCGCAACGGACACTATGGCTACACCTTC
-	TRBV6-1	-	TRBJ1-5	CASSPESWSQPQHF	TGTGCCAGCAGTCCGGAATCCTGGAGTCAGCCCCAGCATTTT
-	TRBV29-1	few	TRBJ1-3	CSVVRAGGNTIYF	TGCAGCGTTGTACGGGCAGGTGGAAACACCATATATTTT
TRBD2	TRBV20-1	few	TRBJ2-3	CSARDPWTSGGASDTQYF	TGCAGTGCTAGAGACCCGTGGACTAGCGGGGGGGCCTCAGATACGCAGTATTTT
-	TRBV10-3	many	TRBJ2-2	CATRGTAVNTGELFF	TGTGCCACCAGAGGGACTGCCGTGAACACCGGGGAGCTGTTTTTT
-	TRBV5-1	-	TRBJ2-2	CASSLQENGELFF	TGCGCCAGCAGCTTGCAGGAAAACGGGGAGCTGTTTTTT
-	TRBV5-6	-	TRBJ2-2	CASSLGGLGLFF	TGTGCCAGCAGCTTGGGAGGACTCGGGCTGTTTTTT
TRBD1	TRBV9	few	TRBJ2-7	CASSLGQGGTSYEQYF	TGTGCCAGCAGCCTCGGACAGGGGGGGACATCCTACGAGCAGTACTTC